This record covers a single T cell receptor (beta chain). Its antigen is unknown. Base qualities are not provided; no much larger clone lies one nucleotide away. Donors were healthy HIV-negative adults with no recently reported acute infections or vaccinations. Only Caucasian adults living in Nashville, Tennessee, USA were represented among the donors. CD4+ T cells were enriched through magnetic negative selection, after which naive cells were positively selected on CD45RA and the remaining negative fraction served as the memory subset. After blood collection by leukapheresis, PBMCs were isolated using Ficoll-Histopaque density gradient centrifugation and then cryopreserved in the vapor phase of liquid nitrogen. Purity and quantity of every magnetically sorted T cell population were checked by analytical flow cytometry. Each sorted fraction had its genomic DNA isolated and then quantified by UV absorbance on a Nanodrop 2000c.

These data are taken from a study of shared clonotypes between healthy human individuals (TCRdb year 2020). A note on the overall study: A couple of women and a few men aged 18 to 49 years were included in the cohort. Per donor, three plates each were used for CD4 naive and CD4 memory, two for CD8 naive, and one for CD8 memory. To estimate repertoire size and how much clonotypes are shared between individuals, the study performed deep sequencing of blood TCR repertoires from a handful of healthy adults. To increase sequencing depth and limit assay-specific biases, TCR repertoire library preparation and sequencing were carried out by different laboratories using diverse techniques. Leukapheresis yielded between about 0.85 and 10 billion PBMCs per donor. General findings and caveats noted by the study authors: Even with the large sequencing depth, rarefaction of the sorted-subset datasets indicated that sequencing was incomplete. Compared with non-shared clonotypes, clonotypes shared by all four sorted-subset donors had higher generation probabilities. Across a handful of donors, around 5.4% of naive CD4, roughly 3.8% of naive CD8, 2.3% of memory CD4, and about 0.44% of memory CD8 clonotypes were shared. Larger estimated clonotype richness was generally found for naive subsets than for memory subsets. The genetic and exposure-history diversity represented was limited by the small number of donors. Sampling was limited to blood, and TCR repertoires in tissue likely differ from TCR repertoires in blood. Based on pairwise subsampling, the degree of clonotype sharing among donors was expected to be affected by sequencing depth.

From V the trimming removes 9 bases and from J it removes 2 bases, while the gene matches leave 8 bases of the junction unaccounted for. CDR3 length: 14 amino acids, cysteine to phenylalanine. Solely the CDR3 DNA is kept, with 42 bases framed from the first base. The germline V gene supplies CDR1 SGHNT and CDR2 YENEEA. Using the deep immunoSEQ assay, multiplex PCR amplified TCR CDR3 regions from genomic DNA. Extracted genomic DNA from each cell subset was distributed evenly across all wells of several immunoSEQ 96-well plates, and each plate was treated as a replicate. For sorted subsets, each replicate PCR was loaded with 200 ng genomic DNA, equivalent to 30,000 or so T cell genomes. Purified libraries were measured with a Qubit 3.0 fluorometer, size-checked on a Bioanalyzer 2100, and measured again with the KAPA Library Quantification kit. Every immunoSEQ 96-well plate was sequenced on a separate single-read 150-cycle Illumina NextSeq 550 flow cell. In the source study's methods: Because the immunoSEQ output included only junctional sequences and no quality scores, the filtering could not be the same as the filtering used for full-length reads. To assign V/J genes and CDR3, sequences were annotated against IMGT germline references using PyIR, a Python wrapper for IgBLAST v1.9. Any read was removed if the V/J assignment was weak (E-value above 1e-6), the CDR3 was missing, or the read contained stop codons, out-of-frame junctions, or ambiguous translated residues. V3J clonotypes were defined as sequences sharing an identical inferred V gene, J gene, and CDR3 amino acid sequence. The percentage overlap between two repertoires was calculated by dividing the number of shared unique clonotypes by the size of the smaller repertoire. RTK rarefaction, the Chao1 estimator, and Recon v2.1 estimates of unobserved clonotypes were used to assess repertoire richness. For all TCRbeta clonotypes obtained by the gDNA method from several donors, generation probabilities were computed with OLGA. Held by TCRdb, this immuneACCESS table contains in-frame sequences only and omits some clones. Under half of the omission traces to an unresolved V gene where checked; the cause of the rest is unknown. V and J calls and clone size are those listed in that table; D and trimming were worked out from the DNA. This sample comprises about 1.1 million clones, more than 75% of them detected only once. The top ten clones comprise under 0.6% of the sample.

The chain was built from TRBV11-3 and TRBJ1-2; the junction holds 8 bases that match TRBD1. Material: memory CD4+ T cells from PBMCs. The cell subset or site label corresponds to: CD45RA-negative fraction. The clonotype was recovered from a man aged 18 to 30 in good health. Some clones in this sample may be carry-over from other donors' samples. The CDR3 region: CASAGGAGNYGYTF. The base sequence is TGTGCCAGTGCAGGGGGCGCTGGAAACTATGGCTACACCTTC.